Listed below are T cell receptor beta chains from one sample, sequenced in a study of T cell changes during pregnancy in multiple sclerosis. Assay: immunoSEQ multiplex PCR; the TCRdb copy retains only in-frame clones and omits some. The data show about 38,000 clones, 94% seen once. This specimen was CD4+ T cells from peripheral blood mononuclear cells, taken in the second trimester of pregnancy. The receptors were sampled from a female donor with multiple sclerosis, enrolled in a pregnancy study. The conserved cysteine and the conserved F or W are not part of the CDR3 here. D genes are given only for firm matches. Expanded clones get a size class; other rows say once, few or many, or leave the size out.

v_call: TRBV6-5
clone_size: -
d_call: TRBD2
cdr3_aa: ASSLAGGFGNEQF

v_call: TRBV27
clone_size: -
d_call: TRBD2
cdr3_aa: ASSPRLADNEQF

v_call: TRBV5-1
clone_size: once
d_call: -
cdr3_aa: ASSLVAGRENTEAF

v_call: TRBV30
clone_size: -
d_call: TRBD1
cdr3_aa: AWSVRDRGNYGYT

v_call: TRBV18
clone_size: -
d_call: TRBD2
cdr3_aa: ASSPSGGQTYEQY

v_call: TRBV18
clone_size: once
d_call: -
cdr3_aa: ASSPRLGANGELF

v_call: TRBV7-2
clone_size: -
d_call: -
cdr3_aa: ASSPRSEAF

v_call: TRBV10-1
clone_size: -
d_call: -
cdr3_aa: ASSESILYNEQF

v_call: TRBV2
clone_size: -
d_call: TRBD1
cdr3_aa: ASSKTGSNTEAF

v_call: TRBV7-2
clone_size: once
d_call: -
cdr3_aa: ASSPRRGSVTEAF

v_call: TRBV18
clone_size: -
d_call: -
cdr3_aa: ASSPYRDNVRPYEQY

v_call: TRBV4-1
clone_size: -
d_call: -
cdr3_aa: ASSQESSNSYGYT

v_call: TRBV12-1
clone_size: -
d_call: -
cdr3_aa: ASSSHAGGYEQY

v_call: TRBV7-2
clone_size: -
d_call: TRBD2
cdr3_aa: ASSPTGGETQY

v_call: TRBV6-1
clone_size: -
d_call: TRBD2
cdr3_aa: ASRTGGASLYEQY

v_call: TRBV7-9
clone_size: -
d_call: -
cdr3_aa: ASSPQPVQF

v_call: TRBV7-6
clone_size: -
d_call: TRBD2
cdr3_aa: ASSPSGTSGNKY

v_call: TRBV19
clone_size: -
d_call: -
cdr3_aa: ASSIDRGTGELF

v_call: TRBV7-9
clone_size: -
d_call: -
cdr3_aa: ASTVTGPTYEQY

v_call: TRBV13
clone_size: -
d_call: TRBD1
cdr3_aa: ASSQRQGKNSPLH

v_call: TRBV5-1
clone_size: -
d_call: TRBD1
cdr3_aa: ASNRRLGQGRGPNTEAF

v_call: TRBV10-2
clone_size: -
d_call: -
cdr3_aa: ASSSHTDTQY

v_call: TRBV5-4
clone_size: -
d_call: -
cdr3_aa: ASSADRLATYNEQF

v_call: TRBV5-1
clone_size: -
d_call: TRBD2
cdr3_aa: ASSLEAGGTTDTQY

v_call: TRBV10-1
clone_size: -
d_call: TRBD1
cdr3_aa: AVRDRVDGELF

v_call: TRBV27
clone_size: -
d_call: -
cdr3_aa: ASSLSPGYEQY

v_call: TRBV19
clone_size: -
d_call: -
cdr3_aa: ASKSQDYSNQPQH

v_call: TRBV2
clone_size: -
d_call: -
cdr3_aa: ASSERGRETQY

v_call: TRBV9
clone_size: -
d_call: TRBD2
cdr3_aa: ASSALAGASIETQY

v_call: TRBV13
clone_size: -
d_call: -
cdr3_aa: ASSLVGGGLTGELGTEAF

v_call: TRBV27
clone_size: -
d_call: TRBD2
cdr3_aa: ASSLSAGTSTVREQY

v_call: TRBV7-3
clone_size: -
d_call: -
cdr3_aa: ASSSTGGGYT

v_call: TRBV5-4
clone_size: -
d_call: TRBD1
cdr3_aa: ASSSGDRGVYGYT

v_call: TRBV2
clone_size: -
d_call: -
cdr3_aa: ASTERDTQY

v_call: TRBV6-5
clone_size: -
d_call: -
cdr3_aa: ASSTDSQETQY

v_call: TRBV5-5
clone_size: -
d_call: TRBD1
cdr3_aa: ASSRQGRSEKLF

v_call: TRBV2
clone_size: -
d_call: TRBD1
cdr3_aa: ASRGQPTNEKLF

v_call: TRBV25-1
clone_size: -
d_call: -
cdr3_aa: ASSEGAGGYT

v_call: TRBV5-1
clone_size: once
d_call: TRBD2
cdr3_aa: ASTPGLAGSPAGDEQF

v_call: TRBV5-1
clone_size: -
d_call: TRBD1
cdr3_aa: ASSPRTGPSLPSSGNTIY

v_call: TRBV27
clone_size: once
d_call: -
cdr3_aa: ASSLVLTGGLGEQY

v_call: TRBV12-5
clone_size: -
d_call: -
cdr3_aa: ASARGGRNTEAF

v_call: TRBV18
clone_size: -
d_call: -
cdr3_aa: ASSRTREEQY

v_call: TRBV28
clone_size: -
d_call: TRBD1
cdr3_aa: ASSHTITRTGRDQPQH

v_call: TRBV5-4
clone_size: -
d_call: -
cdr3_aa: ASSSRQFQNNEQF

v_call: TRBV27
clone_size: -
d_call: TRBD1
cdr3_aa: ASSSRGPLAEAF

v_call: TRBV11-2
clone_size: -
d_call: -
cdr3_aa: ASSLLAGGAEAF

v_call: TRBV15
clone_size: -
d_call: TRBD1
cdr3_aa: ATSREDRANTGELF

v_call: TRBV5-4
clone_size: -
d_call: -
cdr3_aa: ASSERTVSNIQY

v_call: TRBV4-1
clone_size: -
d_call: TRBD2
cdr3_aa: ASRPTRTSHYNEQF